Below, 17 T cell receptor beta chains from the same sample are listed, as sequenced in a study of OX40 agonist ivuxolimab in advanced cancers. Sequenced by immunoSEQ multiplex PCR; TCRdb stores in-frame clones only, minus some. Of fewer than 80,000 clones listed, over 80% are singletons. The input for sequencing was CD4+ or CD8+ T cells sorted from blood, taken in a trial of the OX40 agonist ivuxolimab. The receptors here all came from an adult with an advanced solid tumor such as melanoma, head and neck, liver or kidney cancer.

The genes are TRBV7-2 and TRBJ2-7; 12 nucleotides align to TRBD2. The CDR3 has 14 residues. Trimming took 7 bases from V and 5 from J; bases not matched to a gene: 6. Looked up from germline, CDR1 is SGHTA and CDR2 is FQGNSA. The CDR3 is CASTLAGGSHEQYF. Here the CDR3 DNA reads TGTGCCAGCACCCTAGCGGGAGGGTCCCACGAGCAGTACTTC.

V is TRBV7-9 and J is TRBJ2-3, with 7 bases fitting TRBD2. CDR1 and CDR2 (germline): SEHNR, FQNEAQ (reference sequence). The CDR3 contains 15 residues. V lost 3 bases to trimming and J lost 5 bases; unmatched junction nucleotides: 8. CDR3 region: CASSFGRELVDTQYF. The DNA for the CDR3 is TGTGCCAGCAGCTTCGGGCGGGAGCTTGTAGATACGCAGTATTTT.

This clone has only a few counts. The rearrangement joins TRBV28 to TRBJ2-2, with D possibly being TRBD1 (6 bases). Germline CDR1 reads MDHEN; CDR2 reads SYDVKM. Deletions cut 1 base from V and 2 bases from J, with 8 bases between. The CDR3 runs 15 residues. The CDR3 DNA is TGTGCCAGCAGTTTATCGGGACAAAACACCGGGGAGCTGTTTTTT. Its protein is CASSLSGQNTGELFF.

The chain carries TRBV5-6 and TRBJ2-1; 9 nucleotides match TRBD1. The CDR3 extends over 16 amino acids. Germline V gene lookup returns CDR1 SGHDT and CDR2 YYEEEE. V lost 4 bases to trimming and J lost 4 bases; unmatched junction nucleotides: 9. CDR3 nucleotide sequence: TGTGCCAGCAGCCCGGTGACAGGGGGACTTTACAATGAGCAGTTCTTC. Its protein product is CASSPVTGGLYNEQFF.

The gene calls are TRBV15 and TRBJ2-7; D possibly corresponds to TRBD2 (5 bases). V shed 1 base and J shed 2 bases, with 18 bases lying between them. The CDR3 is 17 amino acids. Germline CDR1 and CDR2: LNHNV and YYDKDF (reference sequence). CDR3 protein: CATSRGDGNSVTYEQYF. The CDR3 DNA reads TGTGCCACCAGCAGAGGGGATGGAAATAGCGTTACCTACGAGCAGTACTTC.

This clone has only one observation. The chain has TRBV27 and TRBJ2-5; a possible D gene is TRBD2 (6 bases). Germline V gives CDR1 MNHEY, CDR2 SMNVEV (reference sequence). CDR3 size: 15 residues. Trimming shortened V by 2 bases and J by 2 bases, and 12 bases separated the two germline ends. The CDR3 sequence: CASSLTSSDQETQYF. The CDR3 coding sequence is TGTGCCAGCAGTTTAACGTCTAGCGATCAAGAGACCCAGTACTTC.

On this clone: The sample carries other DNA sequences with the same CDR3. This chain uses TRBV28 with TRBJ1-5, with D unresolved. CDR3 length equals 16 residues. CDR1 and CDR2 (germline): MDHEN, SYDVKM. The germline V and J ends were trimmed by 6 bases and 5 bases, with 20 bases remaining between them. The CDR3 sequence: CASSSGRPLDYQPQHF. DNA of the CDR3: TGTGCCAGCAGCTCCGGGAGACCGTTGGACTATCAGCCCCAGCATTTT. Variable domain in full (rest from reference TRBV28 and TRBJ1-5): DVKVTQSSRYLVKRTGEKVFLECVQDMDHENMFWYRQDPGLGLRLIYFSYDVKMKEKGDIPEGYSVSREKKERFSLILESASTNQTSMYLCASSSGRPLDYQPQHFGDGTRLSIL.

This sequence joins TRBV11-3 and TRBJ2-5, with D perhaps being TRBD1 or TRBD2 (5 bases each). The germline V and J ends were trimmed by 3 bases and 9 bases, with 8 bases remaining between them. This CDR3 is built from 11 residues. Germline-derived CDR1 and CDR2 are SGHNT and YENEEA. The DNA of the CDR3 is TGTGCCAGCAGCTTGCCGGGACCCCAGTACTTC. It encodes CASSLPGPQYF.

The chain combines TRBV28 with TRBJ2-4, with 12 bases identical to TRBD2. The germline V gene has CDR1 MDHEN and CDR2 SYDVKM. The CDR3 has 16 residues. V shed 5 bases, J shed 2 bases, and the junction held 4 bases outside the gene matches. The CDR3 reads CASSRLAGVSKNIQYF. The DNA for the CDR3 is TGTGCCAGCAGTCGACTAGCGGGAGTTTCCAAAAACATTCAGTACTTC. Looking up the rest from reference TRBV28 and TRBJ2-4 gives the full variable domain: DVKVTQSSRYLVKRTGEKVFLECVQDMDHENMFWYRQDPGLGLRLIYFSYDVKMKEKGDIPEGYSVSREKKERFSLILESASTNQTSMYLCASSRLAGVSKNIQYFGAGTRLSVL.

This sequence joins TRBV19 and TRBJ2-7; 9 nucleotides match TRBD1. V was pared by 5 bases and J by 3 bases, with 5 bases of the junction left unmatched. The CDR3 runs 14 residues. Germline lookup yields CDR1 LNHDA and CDR2 SQIVND (reference sequence). Here the CDR3 reads CASSSSGQGYEQYF. The CDR3 DNA reads as TGTGCCAGTAGTTCCTCGGGACAGGGCTACGAGCAGTACTTC.

V usage is TRBV4-1 and J usage is TRBJ2-7; maybe TRBD1 (7 bases). With 0 bases removed from V and 2 bases from J, the gap between germline ends came to 11 bases. The germline CDR1 and CDR2 sequences are MGHRA and YSYEKL. The CDR3 loop spans 15 amino acids. CDR3 coding DNA: TGCGCCAGCAGCCAAGATTGGAGGGGGCCCTACGAGCAGTACTTC. Amino acids: CASSQDWRGPYEQYF.

V gene TRBV5-8 combines with J gene TRBJ2-7, with 7 nucleotides matching TRBD1. Germline CDR1 reads SGHTS; CDR2 reads YDEGEE. Unmatched junction bases numbered 3, after V lost 3 bases and J lost 3 bases. CDR3 length equals 13 residues. The CDR3 here is CASSSRQGYEQYF. CDR3 DNA: TGTGCCAGCAGCTCTCGACAGGGCTACGAGCAGTACTTC.

The genes are TRBV14 and TRBJ2-1, with 8 bases aligning to TRBD2. The CDR3 runs 16 residues. Germline assignment: CDR1 SGHDN and CDR2 FVKESK. V lost 2 bases and J lost 0; bases outside the gene matches: 3. This chain's CDR3 is CASSQFGTSSYNEQFF. Written as DNA, the CDR3 is TGTGCCAGCAGCCAATTCGGGACTAGCTCCTACAATGAGCAGTTCTTC.

This sequence joins TRBV11-3 and TRBJ1-1; D gene ambiguous. The V and J ends lost 1 base and 3 bases respectively, with 15 bases between them. The CDR3 is 16 residues long. The germline V gene has CDR1 SGHNT and CDR2 YENEEA. The CDR3 loop reads CASSLVKTSGYTEAFF. DNA of the CDR3: TGTGCCAGCAGCTTAGTAAAGACATCTGGGTACACTGAAGCTTTCTTT.

The chain has TRBV5-1 and TRBJ2-7, with a possible D match to TRBD1 (5 bases). CDR1 SGHRS and CDR2 YFSETQ come from the germline V gene. V was trimmed by 2 bases and J by 3 bases, leaving 12 bases between them. This CDR3 is built from 14 residues. The CDR3 sequence is CASSLNTGDYEQYF. The CDR3, as DNA: TGCGCCAGCAGCTTAAATACAGGAGACTACGAGCAGTACTTC. The full variable domain, its missing parts supplied by reference TRBV5-1 and TRBJ2-7, is KAGVTQTPRYLIKTRGQQVTLSCSPISGHRSVSWYQQTPGQGLQFLFEYFSETQRNKGNFPGRFSGRQFSNSRSEMNVSTLELGDSALYLCASSLNTGDYEQYFGPGTRLTVT.

V usage is TRBV5-1 and J usage is TRBJ1-5; D possibly corresponds to TRBD1 (5 bases). Trimming shortened V by 4 bases and J by 1 base, and 9 bases separated the two germline ends. Per germline, CDR1 SGHRS and CDR2 YFSETQ. The CDR3 covers 14 residues. Written as DNA, the CDR3 is TGCGCCAGCAGCGGAGGGGTGAGCAATCAGCCCCAGCATTTT. It translates to CASSGGVSNQPQHF. Full variable domain (remainder filled in from reference TRBV5-1 and TRBJ1-5): KAGVTQTPRYLIKTRGQQVTLSCSPISGHRSVSWYQQTPGQGLQFLFEYFSETQRNKGNFPGRFSGRQFSNSRSEMNVSTLELGDSALYLCASSGGVSNQPQHFGDGTRLSIL.

This chain links TRBV7-6 with TRBJ2-1, with a possible D match to TRBD2 (6 bases). There are 15 residues in the CDR3. Germline lookup yields CDR1 SGHVS and CDR2 FNYEAQ. V lost 0 bases and J 9 bases, leaving 15 bases between the germline ends. The CDR3 loop reads CASSLASSVGGEQFF. The CDR3 DNA is TGTGCCAGCAGCTTAGCGTCTAGCGTCGGGGGTGAGCAGTTCTTC.